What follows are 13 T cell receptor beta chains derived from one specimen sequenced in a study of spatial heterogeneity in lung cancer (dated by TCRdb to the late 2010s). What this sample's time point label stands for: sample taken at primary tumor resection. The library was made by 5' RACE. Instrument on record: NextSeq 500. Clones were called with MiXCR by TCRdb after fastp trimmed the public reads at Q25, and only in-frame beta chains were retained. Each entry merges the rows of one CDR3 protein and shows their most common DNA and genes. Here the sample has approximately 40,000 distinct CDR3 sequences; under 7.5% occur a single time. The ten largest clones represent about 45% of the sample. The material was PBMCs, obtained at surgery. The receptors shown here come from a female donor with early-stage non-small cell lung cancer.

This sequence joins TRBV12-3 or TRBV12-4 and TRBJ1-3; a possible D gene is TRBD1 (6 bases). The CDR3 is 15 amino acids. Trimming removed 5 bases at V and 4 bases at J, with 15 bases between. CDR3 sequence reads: CASSPTGSPGNTIYF. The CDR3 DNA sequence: TGTGCCAGCAGTCCTACAGGGAGTCCGGGAAACACCATATATTTT.

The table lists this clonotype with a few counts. This CDR3 is CASSSRTGRANEKLFF. The CDR3 bases are TGTGCCAGCAGTTCTCGGACAGGCCGGGCTAATGAAAAACTGTTTTTT. The V call is TRBV6-6, the J call TRBJ1-4; 7 bases agree with TRBD1. Trimming removed 4 bases from V and 3 bases from J; junction bases left unmatched: 8. Germline V gene lookup returns CDR1 MNHNY and CDR2 SVGAGI (reference sequence). The CDR3 extends over 16 amino acids.

This chain's CDR3 is CASSQGSGSHNEQFF. In DNA, the CDR3 is TGTGCCAGCAGCCAAGGGTCAGGGTCCCACAATGAGCAGTTCTTC. V and J are TRBV3-1 and TRBJ2-1; D perhaps matches TRBD1 (5 bases). The CDR3 spans 15 residues. Germline values: CDR1 LGHDT, CDR2 YNNKEL (reference sequence). The V and J ends lost 1 base and 5 bases respectively, with 12 bases between them.

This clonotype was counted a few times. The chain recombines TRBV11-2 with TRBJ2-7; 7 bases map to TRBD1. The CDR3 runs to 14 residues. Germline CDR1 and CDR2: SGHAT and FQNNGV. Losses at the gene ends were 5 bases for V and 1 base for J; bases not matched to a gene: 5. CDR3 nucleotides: TGTGCCAGCAGCCAGGACAGGACGTCCTACGAGCAGTACTTC. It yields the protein CASSQDRTSYEQYF.

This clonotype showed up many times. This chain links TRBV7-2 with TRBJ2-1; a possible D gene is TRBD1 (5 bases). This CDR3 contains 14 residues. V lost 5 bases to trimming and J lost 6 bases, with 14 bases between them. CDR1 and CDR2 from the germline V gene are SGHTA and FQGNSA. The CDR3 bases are TGTGCCAGCAGCACCACACAGGTCCGCAATGAGCAGTTCTTC. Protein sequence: CASSTTQVRNEQFF. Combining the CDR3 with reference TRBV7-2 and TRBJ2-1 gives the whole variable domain GAGVSQSPSNKVTEKGKDVELRCDPISGHTALYWYRQSLGQGLEFLIYFQGNSAPDKSGLPSDRFSAERTGGSVSTLTIQRTQQEDSAVYLCASSTTQVRNEQFFGPGTRLTVL.

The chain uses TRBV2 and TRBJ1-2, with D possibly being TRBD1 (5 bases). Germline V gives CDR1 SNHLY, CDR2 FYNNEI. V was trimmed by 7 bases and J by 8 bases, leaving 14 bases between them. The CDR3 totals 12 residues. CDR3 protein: CASTLQGVGYTF. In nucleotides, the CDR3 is TGTGCCAGCACCTTACAAGGGGTAGGCTACACCTTC.

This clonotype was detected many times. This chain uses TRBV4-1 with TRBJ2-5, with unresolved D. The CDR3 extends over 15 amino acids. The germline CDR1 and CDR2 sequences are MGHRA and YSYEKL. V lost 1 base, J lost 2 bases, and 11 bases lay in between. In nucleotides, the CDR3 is TGCGCCAGCAGCCAAGGCTCGAGGTCACAAGAGACCCAGTACTTC. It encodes CASSQGSRSQETQYF.

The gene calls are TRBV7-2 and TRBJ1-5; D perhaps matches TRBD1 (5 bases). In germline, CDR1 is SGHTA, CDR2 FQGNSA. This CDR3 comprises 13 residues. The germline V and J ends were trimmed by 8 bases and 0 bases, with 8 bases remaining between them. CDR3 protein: CASCRDSNQPQHF. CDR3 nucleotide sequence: TGTGCCAGCTGCAGGGATAGCAATCAGCCCCAGCATTTT.

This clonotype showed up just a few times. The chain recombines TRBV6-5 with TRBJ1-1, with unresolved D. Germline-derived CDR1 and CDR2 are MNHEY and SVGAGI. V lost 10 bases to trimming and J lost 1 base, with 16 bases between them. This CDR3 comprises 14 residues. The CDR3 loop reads CATTPRRQNTEAFF. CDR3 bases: TGTGCCACCACACCACGCCGCCAGAACACTGAAGCTTTCTTT.

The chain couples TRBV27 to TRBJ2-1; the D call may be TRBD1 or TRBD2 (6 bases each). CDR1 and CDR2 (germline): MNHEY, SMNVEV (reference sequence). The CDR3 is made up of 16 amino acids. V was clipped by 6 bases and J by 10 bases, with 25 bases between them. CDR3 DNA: TGTGCCAGCAGCGCGTCATCTAGCTGGGGGGCCCCCGAGCAGTTCTTC. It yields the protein CASSASSSWGAPEQFF.

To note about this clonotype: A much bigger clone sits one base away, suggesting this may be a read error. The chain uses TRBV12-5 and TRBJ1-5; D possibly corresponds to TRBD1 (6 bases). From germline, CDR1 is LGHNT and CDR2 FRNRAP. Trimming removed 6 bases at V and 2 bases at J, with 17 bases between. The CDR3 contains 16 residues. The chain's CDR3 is CASGSGQPNGNQPQHF. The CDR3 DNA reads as TGTGCTAGTGGCTCCGGACAGCCTAATGGCAATCAGCCCCAGCATTTT.

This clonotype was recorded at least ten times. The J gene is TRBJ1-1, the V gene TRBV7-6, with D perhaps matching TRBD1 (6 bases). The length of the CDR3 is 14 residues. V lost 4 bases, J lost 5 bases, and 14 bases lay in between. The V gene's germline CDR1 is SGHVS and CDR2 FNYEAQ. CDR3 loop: CASSSLPRGTEAFF. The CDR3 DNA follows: TGTGCCAGCAGCTCTCTTCCCAGGGGAACTGAAGCTTTCTTT.

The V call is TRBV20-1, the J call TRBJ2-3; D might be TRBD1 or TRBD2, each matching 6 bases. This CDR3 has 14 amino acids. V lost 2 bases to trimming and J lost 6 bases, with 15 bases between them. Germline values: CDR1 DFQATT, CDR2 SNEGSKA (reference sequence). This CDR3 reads CSARLKGGLDTQYF. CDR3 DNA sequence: TGCAGTGCTAGACTCAAGGGGGGTTTGGATACGCAGTATTTT.